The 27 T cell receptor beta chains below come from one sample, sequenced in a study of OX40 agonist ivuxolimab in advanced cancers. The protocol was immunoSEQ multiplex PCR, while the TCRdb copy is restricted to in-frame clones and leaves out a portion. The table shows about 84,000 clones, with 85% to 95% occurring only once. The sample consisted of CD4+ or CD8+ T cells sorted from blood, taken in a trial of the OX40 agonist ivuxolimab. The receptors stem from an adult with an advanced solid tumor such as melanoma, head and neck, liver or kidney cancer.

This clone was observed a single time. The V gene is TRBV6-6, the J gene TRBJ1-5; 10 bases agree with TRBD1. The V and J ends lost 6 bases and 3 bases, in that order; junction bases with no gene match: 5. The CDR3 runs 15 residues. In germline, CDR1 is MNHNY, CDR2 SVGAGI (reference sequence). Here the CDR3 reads CASRRGTGDNQPQHF. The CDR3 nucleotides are TGTGCCAGCAGGCGAGGGACAGGGGACAATCAGCCCCAGCATTTT.

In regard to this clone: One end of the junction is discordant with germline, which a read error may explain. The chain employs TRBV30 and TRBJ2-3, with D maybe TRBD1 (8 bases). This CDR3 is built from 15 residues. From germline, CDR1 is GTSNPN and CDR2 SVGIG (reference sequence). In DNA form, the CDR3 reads TGTGCCTGGAGTGACGGACAGGGAGGGACAGATGCGCAGTATTTT. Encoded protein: CAWSDGQGGTDAQYF.

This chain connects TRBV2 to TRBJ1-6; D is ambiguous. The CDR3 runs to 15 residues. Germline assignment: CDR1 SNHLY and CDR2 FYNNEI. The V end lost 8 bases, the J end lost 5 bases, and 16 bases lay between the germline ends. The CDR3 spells CASRKGLEDNSPLHF. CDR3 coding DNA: TGTGCCAGCCGAAAGGGCCTGGAGGATAATTCACCCCTCCACTTT.

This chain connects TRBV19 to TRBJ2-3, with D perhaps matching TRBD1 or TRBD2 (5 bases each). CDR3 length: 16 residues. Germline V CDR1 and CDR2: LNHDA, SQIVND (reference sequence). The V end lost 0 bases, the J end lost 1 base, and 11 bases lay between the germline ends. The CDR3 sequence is CASSIDRDGRTDTQYF. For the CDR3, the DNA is TGTGCCAGTAGTATAGATCGGGACGGTCGCACAGATACGCAGTATTTT.

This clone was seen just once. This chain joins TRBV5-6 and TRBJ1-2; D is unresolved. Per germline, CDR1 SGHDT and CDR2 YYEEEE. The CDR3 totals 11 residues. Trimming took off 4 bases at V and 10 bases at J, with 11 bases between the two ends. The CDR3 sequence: CASSLRGLYTF. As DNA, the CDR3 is TGTGCCAGCAGCCTGCGAGGCCTCTACACCTTC.

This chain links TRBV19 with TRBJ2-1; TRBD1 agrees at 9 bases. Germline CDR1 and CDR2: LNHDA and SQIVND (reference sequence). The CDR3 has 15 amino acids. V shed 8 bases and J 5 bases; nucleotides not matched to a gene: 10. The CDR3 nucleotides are TGTGCCAGTCGAAGAGGGGACAGGGAAAACAATGAGCAGTTCTTC. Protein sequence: CASRRGDRENNEQFF.

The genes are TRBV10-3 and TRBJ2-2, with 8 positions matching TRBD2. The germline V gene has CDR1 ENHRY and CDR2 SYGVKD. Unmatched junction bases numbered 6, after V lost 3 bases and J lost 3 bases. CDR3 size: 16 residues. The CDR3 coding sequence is TGTGCCATCAGTGAAATCAGCGGGAGTGACACCGGGGAGCTGTTTTTT. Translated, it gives CAISEISGSDTGELFF.

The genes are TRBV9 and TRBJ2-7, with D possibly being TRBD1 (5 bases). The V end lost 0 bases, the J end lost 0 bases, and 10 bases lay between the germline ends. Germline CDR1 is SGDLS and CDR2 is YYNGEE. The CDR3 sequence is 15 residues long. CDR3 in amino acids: CASSVAAGISYEQYF. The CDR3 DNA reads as TGTGCCAGCAGCGTAGCGGCAGGGATCTCCTACGAGCAGTACTTC.

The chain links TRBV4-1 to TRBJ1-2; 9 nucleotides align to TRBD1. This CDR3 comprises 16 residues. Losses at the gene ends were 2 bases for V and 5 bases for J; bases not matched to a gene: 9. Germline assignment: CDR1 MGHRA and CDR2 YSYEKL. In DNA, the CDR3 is TGCGCCAGCAGCCAAACTTCACAGGGGGCGGGTTATGGCTACACCTTC. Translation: CASSQTSQGAGYGYTF.

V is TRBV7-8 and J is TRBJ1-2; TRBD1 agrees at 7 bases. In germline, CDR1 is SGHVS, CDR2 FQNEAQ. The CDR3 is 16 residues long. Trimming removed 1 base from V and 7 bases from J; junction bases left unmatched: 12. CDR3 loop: CASSLGRSRGLFGYTF. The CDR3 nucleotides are TGTGCCAGCAGCTTAGGGCGAAGCAGGGGGTTATTTGGCTACACCTTC. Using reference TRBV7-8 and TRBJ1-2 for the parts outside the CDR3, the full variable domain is GAGVSQSPRYKVAKRGQDVALRCDPISGHVSLFWYQQALGQGPEFLTYFQNEAQLDKSGLPSDRFFAERPEGSVSTLKIQRTQQEDSAVYLCASSLGRSRGLFGYTFGSGTRLTVV.

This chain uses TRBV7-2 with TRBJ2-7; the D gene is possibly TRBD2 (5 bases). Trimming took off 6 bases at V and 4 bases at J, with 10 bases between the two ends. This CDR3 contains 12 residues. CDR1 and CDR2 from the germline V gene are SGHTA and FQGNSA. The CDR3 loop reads CASRQSGYEQYF. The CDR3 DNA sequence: TGTGCCAGCAGACAGTCGGGATACGAGCAGTACTTC.

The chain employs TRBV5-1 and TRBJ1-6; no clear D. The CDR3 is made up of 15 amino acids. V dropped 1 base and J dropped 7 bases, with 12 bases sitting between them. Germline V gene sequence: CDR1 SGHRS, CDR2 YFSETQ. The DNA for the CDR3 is TGCGCCAGCAGCTTGCTAGGACGGACCAATTCACCCCTCCACTTT. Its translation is CASSLLGRTNSPLHF.

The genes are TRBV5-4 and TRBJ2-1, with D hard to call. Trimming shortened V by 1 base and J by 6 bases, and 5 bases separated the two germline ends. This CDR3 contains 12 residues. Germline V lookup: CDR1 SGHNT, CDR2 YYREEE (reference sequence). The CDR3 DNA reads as TGTGCCAGCAGCTTGTCACCCAATGAGCAGTTCTTC. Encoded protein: CASSLSPNEQFF.

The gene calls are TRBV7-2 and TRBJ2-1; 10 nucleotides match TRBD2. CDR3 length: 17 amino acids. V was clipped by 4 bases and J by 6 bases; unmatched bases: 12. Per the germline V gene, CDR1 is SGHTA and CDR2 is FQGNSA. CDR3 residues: CASSWVIAGGLGNEQFF. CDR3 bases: TGTGCCAGCAGCTGGGTCATAGCGGGAGGTCTGGGCAATGAGCAGTTCTTC.

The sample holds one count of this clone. DNA for the CDR3: TGTGCCAGTAGTATAAACAGTCCTAATGAAAAACTGTTTTTT. Its translation: CASSINSPNEKLFF. The J gene is TRBJ1-4, the V gene TRBV19; D gene ambiguous. The germline gives CDR1 LNHDA, CDR2 SQIVND (reference sequence). CDR3 length: 14 amino acids. V lost 2 bases, J lost 3 bases, and 7 bases lay in between. The full variable domain, with the rest looked up from reference TRBV19 and TRBJ1-4, is DGGITQSPKYLFRKEGQNVTLSCEQNLNHDAMYWYRQDPGQGLRLIYYSQIVNDFQKGDIAEGYSVSREKKESFPLTVTSAQKNPTAFYLCASSINSPNEKLFFGSGTQLSVL.

The CDR3 loop reads CASSGQGAMNTEAFF. As DNA, the CDR3 is TGTGCCAGCAGTGGACAGGGGGCCATGAACACTGAAGCTTTCTTT. This chain connects TRBV2 to TRBJ1-1; 10 nucleotides match TRBD1. The germline CDR1 and CDR2 sequences are SNHLY and FYNNEI. This CDR3 has 15 amino acids. J lost 0 bases, V lost 4 bases, and 2 bases had no gene match.

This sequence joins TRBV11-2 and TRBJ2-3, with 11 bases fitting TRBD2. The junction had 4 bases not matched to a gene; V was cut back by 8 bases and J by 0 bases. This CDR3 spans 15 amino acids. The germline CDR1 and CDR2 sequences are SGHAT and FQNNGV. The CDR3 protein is CASGRLAGSTDTQYF. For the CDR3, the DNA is TGTGCCAGCGGCCGACTAGCGGGAAGCACAGATACGCAGTATTTT.

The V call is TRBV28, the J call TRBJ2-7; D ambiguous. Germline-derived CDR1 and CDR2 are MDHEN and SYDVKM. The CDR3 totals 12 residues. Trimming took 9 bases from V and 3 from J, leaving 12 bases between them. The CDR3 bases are TGTGCCAGTACGATGACCCGCTACGAGCAGTACTTC. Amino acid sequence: CASTMTRYEQYF.

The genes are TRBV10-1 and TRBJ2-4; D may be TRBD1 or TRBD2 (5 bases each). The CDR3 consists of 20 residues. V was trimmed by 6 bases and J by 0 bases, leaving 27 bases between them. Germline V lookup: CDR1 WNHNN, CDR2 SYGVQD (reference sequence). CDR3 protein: CASSAPGRATKTLAKNIQYF. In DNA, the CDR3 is TGCGCCAGCAGCGCACCGGGACGAGCTACTAAAACCCTAGCCAAAAACATTCAGTACTTC.

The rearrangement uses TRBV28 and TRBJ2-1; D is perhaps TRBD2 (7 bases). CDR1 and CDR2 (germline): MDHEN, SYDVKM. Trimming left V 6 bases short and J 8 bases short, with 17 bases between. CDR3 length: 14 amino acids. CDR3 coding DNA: TGTGCCAGCAGACAAGACGGGGGGCAGGATGAGCAGTTCTTC. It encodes CASRQDGGQDEQFF.

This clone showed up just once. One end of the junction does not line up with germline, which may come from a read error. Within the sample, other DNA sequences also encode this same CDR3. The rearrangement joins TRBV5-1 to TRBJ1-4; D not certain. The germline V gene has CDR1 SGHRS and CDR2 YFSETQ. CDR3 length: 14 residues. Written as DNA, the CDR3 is TGTGCCAGCAGCTTGATGTCCACGAATGAAAAACTGTTTTTT. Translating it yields CASSLMSTNEKLFF.

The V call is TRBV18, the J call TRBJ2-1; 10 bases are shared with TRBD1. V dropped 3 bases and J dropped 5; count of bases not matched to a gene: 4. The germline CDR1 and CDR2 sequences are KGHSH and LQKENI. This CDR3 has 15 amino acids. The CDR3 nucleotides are TGTGCCAGCTCACCGGGACAGGGGAGGCACAATGAGCAGTTCTTC. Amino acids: CASSPGQGRHNEQFF.

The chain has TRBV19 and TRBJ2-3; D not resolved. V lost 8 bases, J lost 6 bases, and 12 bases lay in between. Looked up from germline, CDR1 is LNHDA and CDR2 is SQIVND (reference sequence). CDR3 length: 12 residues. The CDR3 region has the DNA TGTGCCAGTCAGAGTACATCCGATACGCAGTATTTT. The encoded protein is CASQSTSDTQYF.

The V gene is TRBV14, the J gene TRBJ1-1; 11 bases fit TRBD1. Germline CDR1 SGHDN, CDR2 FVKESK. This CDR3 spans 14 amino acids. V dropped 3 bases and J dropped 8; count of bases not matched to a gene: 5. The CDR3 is CASSQGTGGGEAFF. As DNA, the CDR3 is TGTGCCAGCAGCCAGGGGACAGGGGGAGGAGAAGCTTTCTTT.

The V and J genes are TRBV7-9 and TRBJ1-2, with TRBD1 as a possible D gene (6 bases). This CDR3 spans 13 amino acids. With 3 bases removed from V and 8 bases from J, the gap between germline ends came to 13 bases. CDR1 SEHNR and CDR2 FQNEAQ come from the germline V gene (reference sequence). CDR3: CASSFGRQAGYTF. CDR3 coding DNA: TGTGCCAGCAGCTTCGGCCGACAGGCCGGCTACACCTTC.

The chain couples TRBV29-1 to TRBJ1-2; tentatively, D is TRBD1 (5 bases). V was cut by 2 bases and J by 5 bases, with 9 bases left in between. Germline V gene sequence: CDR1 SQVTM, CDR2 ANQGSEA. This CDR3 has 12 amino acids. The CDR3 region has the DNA TGCAGCGTTGAAAGTGGGGGGTATGGCTACACCTTC. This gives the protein CSVESGGYGYTF.

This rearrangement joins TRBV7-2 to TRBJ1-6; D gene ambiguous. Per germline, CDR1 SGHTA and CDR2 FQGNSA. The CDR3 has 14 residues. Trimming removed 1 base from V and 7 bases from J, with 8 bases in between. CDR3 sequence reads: CASSLVLGNSPLHF. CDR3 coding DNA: TGTGCCAGCAGCTTAGTCCTGGGAAATTCACCCCTCCACTTT.